The TCR beta chain under discussion was sequenced for a study of T cells in Graves' hyperthyroidism and ophthalmopathy. V was shortened by 2 bases and J by 0 bases, with 7 bases between the two germline ends. This CDR3 is 14 amino acids long. Per germline, CDR1 DFQATT and CDR2 SNEGSKA (reference sequence). The source material, RNA transcripts, was used to amplify TCR beta CDR3 regions. First-round RT-PCR targeting the TCR CDR3 was performed with the HTBI primer set. TCRdb reprocessed the multiplex PCR reads via MiXCR and lists one record per CDR3 protein. The sample includes about 98,000 distinct CDR3 sequences, around 37% seen only once; the top ten take about 10%. Whole-study findings and limits: Ophthalmopathy and stable hyperthyroidism were told apart by a 13 V-J model.

At least ten counts were recorded for this clonotype. No antigen is known for it. Likely a read error: the CDR3 ends without its conserved phenylalanine or tryptophan. Exclusion followed for patients with uncontrolled infection, other autoimmune disease, pregnancy or lactation. The sequenced sample consisted of peripheral blood or thyroid tissue (not recorded which). This clonotype was sampled from a woman aged 30 to 39 with Graves' hyperthyroidism. The gene calls are TRBV20-1 and TRBJ1-4, with no clear D. CDR3 loop: CSARTTATNEKLFL. CDR3 bases: TGCAGTGCTAGAACCACCGCAACTAATGAAAAACTGTTTCTT.